This TCR beta chain was observed in a study of blood T cell repertoires in COVID-19. Overall study: Sites in the United States, Italy and Spain provided acute and convalescent COVID-19 samples. PBMCs, B-cell-depleted T cells, or T cells were the source of the cDNA or gDNA that made up the material.

Per the study methods: Amplification of reference gene primers was used by the study to estimate nucleated cell counts. TCRdb's copy holds only in-frame clones and misses some; the assay was immunoSEQ multiplex PCR. D and trimming come from the DNA, and the V and J calls and clone size come from that table. Of 19,000 or so clones in the sample, roughly four fifths are singletons; the top ten hold around 5.6%. Sequenced material: peripheral blood. The clonotype originates from a human donor in a cohort sampled during active COVID-19.

The CDR3 protein is CASSLALGVEHTEAFF. The CDR3 nucleotides read TGTGCCAGCAGCTTAGCGCTCGGGGTAGAGCACACTGAAGCTTTCTTT. V and J are TRBV7-9 and TRBJ1-1; D is unclear. The CDR3 is 16 residues long. V lost 0 bases and J lost 3, with 14 bases in between. CDR1 is SEHNR, CDR2 FQNEAQ, per germline (reference sequence). Complete variable domain (other parts from reference TRBV7-9 and TRBJ1-1): DTGVSQNPRHKITKRGQNVTFRCDPISEHNRLYWYRQTLGQGPEFLTYFQNEAQLEKSRLLSDRFSAERPKGSFSTLEIQRTEQGDSAMYLCASSLALGVEHTEAFFGQGTRLTVV.